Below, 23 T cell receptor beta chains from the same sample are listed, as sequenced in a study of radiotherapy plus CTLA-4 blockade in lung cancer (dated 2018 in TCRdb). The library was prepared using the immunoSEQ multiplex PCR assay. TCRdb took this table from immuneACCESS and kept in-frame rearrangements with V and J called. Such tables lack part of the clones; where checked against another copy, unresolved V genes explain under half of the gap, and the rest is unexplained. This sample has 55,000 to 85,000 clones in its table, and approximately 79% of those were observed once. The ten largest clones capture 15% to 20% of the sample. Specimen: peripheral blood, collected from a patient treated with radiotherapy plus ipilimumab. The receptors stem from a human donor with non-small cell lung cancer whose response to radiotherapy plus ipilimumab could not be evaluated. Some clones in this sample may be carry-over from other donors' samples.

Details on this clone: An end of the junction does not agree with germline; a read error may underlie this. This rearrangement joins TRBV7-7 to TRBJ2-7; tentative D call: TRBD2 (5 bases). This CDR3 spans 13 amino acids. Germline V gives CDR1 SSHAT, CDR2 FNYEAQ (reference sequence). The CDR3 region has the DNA TGTGCTAGCAGCGCAGACCGGGGATACGAGCAGTACTTC. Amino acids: CASSADRGYEQYF.

In DNA form, the CDR3 reads TGTGCCAGCAGCCCCGGGACAGGGGGTTCCTACGAGCAGTACTTC. Translation gives CASSPGTGGSYEQYF. The chain couples TRBV11-2 to TRBJ2-7, with 11 bases identical to TRBD1. J gave up 1 base and V 5 bases, and 4 bases lay outside the gene matches. CDR3 size: 15 residues. Germline V lookup: CDR1 SGHAT, CDR2 FQNNGV.

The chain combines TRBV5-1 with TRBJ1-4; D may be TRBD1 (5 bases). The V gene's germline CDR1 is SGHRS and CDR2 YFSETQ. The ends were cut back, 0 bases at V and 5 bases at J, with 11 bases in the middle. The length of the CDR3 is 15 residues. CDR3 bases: TGCGCCAGCAGCTTGGAGGGGAAATGGAATGAAAAACTGTTTTTT. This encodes CASSLEGKWNEKLFF.

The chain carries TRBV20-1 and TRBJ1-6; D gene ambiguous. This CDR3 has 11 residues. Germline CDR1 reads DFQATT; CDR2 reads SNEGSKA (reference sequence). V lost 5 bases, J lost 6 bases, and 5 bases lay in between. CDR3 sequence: CSAAANSPLHF. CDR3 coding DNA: TGCAGTGCTGCGGCTAATTCACCCCTCCACTTT.

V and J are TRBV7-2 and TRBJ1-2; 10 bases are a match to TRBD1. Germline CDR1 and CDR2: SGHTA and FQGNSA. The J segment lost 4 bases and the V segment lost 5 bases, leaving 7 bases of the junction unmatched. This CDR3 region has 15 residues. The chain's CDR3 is CASSQTGGDLYGYTF. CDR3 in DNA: TGTGCCAGCAGCCAGACAGGGGGCGACCTCTATGGCTACACCTTC.

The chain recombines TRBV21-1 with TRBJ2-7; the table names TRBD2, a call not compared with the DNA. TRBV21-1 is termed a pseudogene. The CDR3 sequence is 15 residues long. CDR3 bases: TGTGCCAGCAGCAAAGCTAGCGGGGCTTCTTACGAGCAGTACTTC. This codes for CASSKASGASYEQYF.

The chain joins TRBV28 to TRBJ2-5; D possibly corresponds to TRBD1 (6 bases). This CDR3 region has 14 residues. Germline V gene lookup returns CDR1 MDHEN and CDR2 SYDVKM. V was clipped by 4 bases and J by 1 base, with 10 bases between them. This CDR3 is CASSSRQVQETQYF. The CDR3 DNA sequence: TGTGCCAGCAGTTCCCGACAGGTCCAAGAGACCCAGTACTTC.

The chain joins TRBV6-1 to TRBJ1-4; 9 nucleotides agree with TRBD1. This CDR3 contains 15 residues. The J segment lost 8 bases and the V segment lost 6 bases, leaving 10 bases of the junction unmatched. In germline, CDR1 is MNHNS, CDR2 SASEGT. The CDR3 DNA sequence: TGTGCCAGCAGGGCCCCGGGGACAGGGTACGAAAAACTGTTTTTT. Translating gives CASRAPGTGYEKLFF.

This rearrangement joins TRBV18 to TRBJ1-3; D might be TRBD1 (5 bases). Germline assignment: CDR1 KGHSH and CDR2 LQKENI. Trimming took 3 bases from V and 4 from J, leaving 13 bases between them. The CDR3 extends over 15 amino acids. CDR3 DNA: TGTGCCAGCTCACCGCCAGGGTTGGGAGGAAACACCATATATTTT. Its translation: CASSPPGLGGNTIYF. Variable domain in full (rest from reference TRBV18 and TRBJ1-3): NAGVMQNPRHLVRRRGQEARLRCSPMKGHSHVYWYRQLPEEGLKFMVYLQKENIIDESGMPKERFSAEFPKEGPSILRIQQVVRGDSAAYFCASSPPGLGGNTIYFGEGSWLTVV.

The chain's CDR3 is CASSLQGDSGEQYF. Here the CDR3 DNA reads TGTGCCAGCAGCCTACAAGGGGACAGCGGGGAGCAGTACTTC. The chain carries TRBV7-9 and TRBJ2-7, with a weak D call TRBD1 (7 bases). V lost 5 bases and J lost 7, with 18 bases in between. There are 14 residues in the CDR3. Germline-derived CDR1 and CDR2 are SEHNR and FQNEAQ (reference sequence).

The CDR3 here is CASGGNRAQDTEAFF. DNA for the CDR3: TGCGCCAGCGGGGGCAACAGGGCCCAGGATACTGAAGCTTTCTTT. The rearrangement joins TRBV5-1 to TRBJ1-1, with D maybe TRBD1 (6 bases). CDR3 length: 15 residues. Trimming removed 7 bases from V and 5 bases from J, with 21 bases in between. From germline, CDR1 is SGHRS and CDR2 YFSETQ.

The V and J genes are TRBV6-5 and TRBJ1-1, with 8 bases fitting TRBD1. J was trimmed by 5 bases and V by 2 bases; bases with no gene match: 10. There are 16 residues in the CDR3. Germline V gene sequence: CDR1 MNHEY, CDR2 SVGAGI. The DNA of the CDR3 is TGTGCCAGCAGTTACGGGCAGGGGGCATTTCCGACTGAAGCTTTCTTT. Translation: CASSYGQGAFPTEAFF.

The CDR3 spells CASSLVVRGGYTF. DNA for the CDR3: TGTGCCAGCAGCTTAGTGGTTCGGGGAGGCTACACCTTC. V is TRBV7-8 and J is TRBJ1-2; no clear D gene. The CDR3 has 13 amino acids. V was clipped by 1 base and J by 8 bases, with 11 bases between them. Germline V lookup: CDR1 SGHVS, CDR2 FQNEAQ. The full variable domain, rest sourced from reference TRBV7-8 and TRBJ1-2, is GAGVSQSPRYKVAKRGQDVALRCDPISGHVSLFWYQQALGQGPEFLTYFQNEAQLDKSGLPSDRFFAERPEGSVSTLKIQRTQQEDSAVYLCASSLVVRGGYTFGSGTRLTVV.

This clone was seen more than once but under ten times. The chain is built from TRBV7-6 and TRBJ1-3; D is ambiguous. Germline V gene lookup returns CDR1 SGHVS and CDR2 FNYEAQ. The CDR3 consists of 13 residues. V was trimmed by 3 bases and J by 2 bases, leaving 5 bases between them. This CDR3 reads CASSFGAGNTIYF. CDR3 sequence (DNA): TGTGCCAGCAGCTTTGGAGCTGGAAACACCATATATTTT. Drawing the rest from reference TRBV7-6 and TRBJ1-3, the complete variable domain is GAGVSQSPRYKVTKRGQDVALRCDPISGHVSLYWYRQALGQGPEFLTYFNYEAQQDKSGLPNDRFSAERPEGSISTLTIQRTEQRDSAMYRCASSFGAGNTIYFGEGSWLTVV.

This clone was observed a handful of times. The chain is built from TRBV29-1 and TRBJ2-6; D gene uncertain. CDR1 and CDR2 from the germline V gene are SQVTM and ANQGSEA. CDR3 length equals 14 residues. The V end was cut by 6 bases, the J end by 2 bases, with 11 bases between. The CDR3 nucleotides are TGCAGCGTGGCCCATAGCACTGGGGCCAACGTCCTGACTTTC. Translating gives CSVAHSTGANVLTF.

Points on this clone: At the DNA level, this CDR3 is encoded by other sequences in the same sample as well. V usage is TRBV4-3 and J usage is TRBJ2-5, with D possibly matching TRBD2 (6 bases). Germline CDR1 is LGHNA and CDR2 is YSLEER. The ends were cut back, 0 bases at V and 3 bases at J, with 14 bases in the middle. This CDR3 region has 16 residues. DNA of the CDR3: TGCGCCAGCAGCCAAGAAAGGGCGGGCGGGGAAGAGACCCAGTACTTC. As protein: CASSQERAGGEETQYF.

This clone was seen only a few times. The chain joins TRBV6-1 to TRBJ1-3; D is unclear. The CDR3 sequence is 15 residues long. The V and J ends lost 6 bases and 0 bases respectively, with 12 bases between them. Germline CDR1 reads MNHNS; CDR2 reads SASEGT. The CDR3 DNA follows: TGTGCCAGCAGGAATGGAGAATCCTCTGGAAACACCATATATTTT. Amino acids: CASRNGESSGNTIYF.

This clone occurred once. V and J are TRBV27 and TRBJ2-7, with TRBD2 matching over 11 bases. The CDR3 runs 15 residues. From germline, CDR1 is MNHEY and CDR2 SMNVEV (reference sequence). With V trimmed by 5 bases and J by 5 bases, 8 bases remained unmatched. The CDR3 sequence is CASSGVSGGVDEQYF. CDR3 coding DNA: TGTGCCAGCAGTGGGGTTAGCGGGGGGGTTGACGAGCAGTACTTC.

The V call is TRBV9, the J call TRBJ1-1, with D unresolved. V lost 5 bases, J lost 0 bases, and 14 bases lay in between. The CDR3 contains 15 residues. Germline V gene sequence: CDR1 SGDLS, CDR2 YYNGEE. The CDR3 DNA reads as TGTGCCAGCAGTGGCGGGCAGCTCATGAACACTGAAGCTTTCTTT. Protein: CASSGGQLMNTEAFF.

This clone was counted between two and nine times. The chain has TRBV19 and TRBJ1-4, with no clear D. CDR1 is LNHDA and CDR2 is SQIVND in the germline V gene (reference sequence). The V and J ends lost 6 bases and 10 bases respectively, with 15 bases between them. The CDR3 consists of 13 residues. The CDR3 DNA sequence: TGTGCCAGTAGACAAACACATTTAAGAAAACTGTTTTTT. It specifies CASRQTHLRKLFF.

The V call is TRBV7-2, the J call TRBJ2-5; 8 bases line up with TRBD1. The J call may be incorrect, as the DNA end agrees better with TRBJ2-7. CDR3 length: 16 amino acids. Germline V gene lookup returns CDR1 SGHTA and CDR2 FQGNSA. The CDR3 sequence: CASSLVQGASSYEQYF. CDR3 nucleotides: TGTGCCAGCAGCTTAGTTCAGGGGGCCTCCTCCTACGAGCAGTACTTC.

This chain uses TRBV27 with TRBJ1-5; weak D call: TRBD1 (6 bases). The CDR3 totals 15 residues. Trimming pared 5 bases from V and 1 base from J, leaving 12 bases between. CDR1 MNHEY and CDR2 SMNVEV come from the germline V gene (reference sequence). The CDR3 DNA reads TGTGCCAGCAGTCGGACAGCCTACAGCAATCAGCCCCAGCATTTT. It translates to CASSRTAYSNQPQHF.

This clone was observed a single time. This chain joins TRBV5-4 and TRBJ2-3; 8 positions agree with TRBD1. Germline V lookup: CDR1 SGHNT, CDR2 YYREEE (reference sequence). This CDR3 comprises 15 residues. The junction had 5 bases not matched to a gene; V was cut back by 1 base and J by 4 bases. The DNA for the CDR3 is TGTGCCAGCAGCTTGAGACAGGGGTTCCCAGATACGCAGTATTTT. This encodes CASSLRQGFPDTQYF.